What follows are 18 T cell receptor beta chains derived from one specimen sequenced in a study of blood T cell repertoires in COVID-19. Repertoires were generated with immunoSEQ multiplex PCR, while TCRdb's copy carries only in-frame clones and drops some. This table has 100,000 to 150,000 clones, more than 85% appearing once. The sequenced material came from peripheral blood. These receptors came from a man in his forties or fifties with COVID-19, enrolled during active disease.

Regarding this clone: Its ends do not fully match the called genes, so a read error is possible. The gene calls are TRBV6-5 and TRBJ2-5; D is unclear. This CDR3 is 11 amino acids long. From germline, CDR1 is MNHEY and CDR2 SVGAGI. As DNA, the CDR3 is TGTGCCAGCAGTTACCAGGAGACCCAGTACTTC. Its translation: CASSYQETQYF.

This chain links TRBV10-3 with TRBJ2-1; the match to TRBD1 covers 7 bases. Germline V CDR1 and CDR2: ENHRY, SYGVKD. The V and J ends lost 11 bases and 4 bases, in that order; junction bases with no gene match: 11. The CDR3 spans 14 residues. The CDR3 region is CAVSPGTVYNEQFF. The CDR3 coding sequence is TGTGCCGTATCTCCTGGGACAGTTTACAATGAGCAGTTCTTC.

This clone appeared once. This sequence joins TRBV18 and TRBJ2-1; perhaps TRBD1 as D (5 bases). V was clipped by 5 bases and J by 0 bases, with 11 bases between them. CDR1 and CDR2 (germline): KGHSH, LQKENI. This CDR3 has 15 residues. The CDR3: CASSRGTGSYNEQFF. CDR3 sequence (DNA): TGTGCCAGCTCAAGGGGTACGGGCTCCTACAATGAGCAGTTCTTC.

This rearrangement joins TRBV5-1 to TRBJ2-1, with 7 bases lining up with TRBD2. There are 15 residues in the CDR3. V was pared by 4 bases and J by 5 bases, with 9 bases of the junction left unmatched. Germline loops: CDR1 SGHRS, CDR2 YFSETQ. The CDR3 DNA reads as TGCGCCAGCAGCCCGGGACTAAGAGGAGACAATGAGCAGTTCTTC. This codes for CASSPGLRGDNEQFF. The full variable domain, completed using reference TRBV5-1 and TRBJ2-1, is KAGVTQTPRYLIKTRGQQVTLSCSPISGHRSVSWYQQTPGQGLQFLFEYFSETQRNKGNFPGRFSGRQFSNSRSEMNVSTLELGDSALYLCASSPGLRGDNEQFFGPGTRLTVL.

In its sample, this clone was seen once. Written as DNA, the CDR3 is TGCGCCAGCAGCCCGGGGACTAGCGGGAGGGAGACCCAGTACTTC. Translated, it gives CASSPGTSGRETQYF. V and J are TRBV5-1 and TRBJ2-5; 15 positions match TRBD2. V lost 4 bases, J lost 5 bases, and 3 bases stayed unmatched. The germline V gene has CDR1 SGHRS and CDR2 YFSETQ. This CDR3 comprises 15 residues.

This clone was detected only once. V is TRBV12-5 and J is TRBJ2-7; 7 bases map to TRBD1. This CDR3 contains 14 residues. The junction had 10 bases not matched to a gene; V was cut back by 6 bases and J by 5 bases. CDR1 and CDR2 from the germline V gene are LGHNT and FRNRAP. Written as DNA, the CDR3 is TGTGCTAGTGGCCCCCGACAGGGTTTCCACGAGCAGTACGTC. Protein product: CASGPRQGFHEQYV.

This clone was observed a single time. The chain recombines TRBV3-1 (or the pseudogene TRBV3-2) with TRBJ2-7, with D maybe TRBD1 (5 bases). The ends were cut back, 1 base at V and 5 bases at J, with 6 bases in the middle. The CDR3 has 12 residues. Germline V gene sequence: CDR1 LGHDT, CDR2 YNNKEL (reference sequence). The CDR3 region is CASSQVGDEQYF. The CDR3 DNA reads TGTGCCAGCAGCCAAGTAGGGGACGAGCAGTACTTC.

The chain couples TRBV5-1 to TRBJ1-2; D remains ambiguous. V dropped 1 base and J dropped 8 bases, with 12 bases sitting between them. Germline CDR1 and CDR2: SGHRS and YFSETQ. CDR3 length: 13 amino acids. CDR3 sequence reads: CASSLQEDTGYTF. The CDR3 DNA sequence: TGCGCCAGCAGCTTGCAGGAGGATACGGGCTACACCTTC.

This clone has just one count. The CDR3, as DNA: TGTGCCTCAACTCAACCCTCTGGGGCCAACGTCCTGACTTTC. Its translation: CASTQPSGANVLTF. This sequence joins TRBV10-3 and TRBJ2-6; D gene unclear. The germline V gene encodes CDR1 ENHRY and CDR2 SYGVKD. The CDR3 length is 14 residues. V was trimmed by 11 bases and J by 0 bases, leaving 11 bases between them.

V and J are TRBV19 and TRBJ2-1, with 9 bases matching TRBD2. V dropped 6 bases and J dropped 9; count of bases not matched to a gene: 15. CDR3 length equals 16 residues. Germline CDR1 LNHDA, CDR2 SQIVND (reference sequence). The CDR3 DNA is TGTGCCAGTAGCTTTCTCGGGACTAGCAATACCGGTGAGCAGTTCTTC. Its protein product is CASSFLGTSNTGEQFF.

The chain is built from TRBV30 and TRBJ1-5, with 10 bases fitting TRBD1. The CDR3 contains 13 residues. The germline V gene encodes CDR1 GTSNPN and CDR2 SVGIG (reference sequence). The J segment lost 6 bases and the V segment lost 5 bases, leaving 4 bases of the junction unmatched. The DNA for the CDR3 is TGTGCCTGGGGGACAGGGGTAACTCAGCCCCAGCATTTT. It translates to CAWGTGVTQPQHF.

This clone is a singleton in its sample. The J gene is TRBJ1-3, the V gene TRBV9, with D hard to call. Trimming removed 5 bases from V and 1 base from J, with 10 bases in between. The CDR3 runs to 14 residues. CDR1 and CDR2 from the germline V gene are SGDLS and YYNGEE. The CDR3 DNA is TGTGCCAGCAGTCCCCAAATTTCTGGAAACACCATATATTTT. Translated, it gives CASSPQISGNTIYF.

CDR3 bases: TGTGCCAGCTTGAGGGGGAGACAGGGTGTAGCCAAAAACATTCAGTACTTC. It codes for CASLRGRQGVAKNIQYF. This chain connects TRBV2 to TRBJ2-4; 7 bases are a match to TRBD1. Germline CDR1 reads SNHLY; CDR2 reads FYNNEI. V shed 8 bases, J shed 0 bases, and the junction held 13 bases outside the gene matches. The CDR3 has 17 amino acids.

This chain joins TRBV6-5 and TRBJ1-6; 7 bases fit TRBD1. V shed 8 bases, J shed 5 bases, and the junction held 3 bases outside the gene matches. The CDR3 is 13 residues long. Germline loops: CDR1 MNHEY, CDR2 SVGAGI. CDR3 amino acids: CASRGGNNSPLHF. For the CDR3, the DNA is TGTGCCAGCCGAGGGGGCAATAATTCACCCCTCCACTTT.

This clone was picked up one time. This sequence joins TRBV9 and TRBJ1-2; D may be TRBD1 (5 bases). In germline, CDR1 is SGDLS, CDR2 YYNGEE. Between the trimmed V and J ends, which lost 4 bases and 6 bases, there was a span of 10 bases. The CDR3 covers 12 residues. DNA for the CDR3: TGTGCCAGCAGCACTCAGGGCCATGGCTACACCTTC. The encoded protein is CASSTQGHGYTF. The whole variable domain, filled in from reference TRBV9 and TRBJ1-2, reads DSGVTQTPKHLITATGQRVTLRCSPRSGDLSVYWYQQSLDQGLQFLIQYYNGEERAKGNILERFSAQQFPDLHSELNLSSLELGDSALYFCASSTQGHGYTFGSGTRLTVV.

This clone has a single count. The chain joins TRBV5-4 to TRBJ2-1; the D gene is possibly TRBD2 (6 bases). The CDR3 sequence is 15 residues long. Germline CDR1 reads SGHNT; CDR2 reads YYREEE (reference sequence). Trimming left V 2 bases short and J 4 bases short, with 13 bases between. CDR3 bases: TGTGCCAGCAGCTTTTTGGCGGGAAAATACAATGAGCAGTTCTTC. It translates to CASSFLAGKYNEQFF.

The chain employs TRBV5-1 and TRBJ2-5, with TRBD2 matching 7 bases. The J segment lost 5 bases and the V segment lost 2 bases, leaving 6 bases of the junction unmatched. CDR1 is SGHRS, CDR2 YFSETQ, per germline. The CDR3 covers 14 residues. The CDR3 spells CASSLASGVETQYF. As DNA, the CDR3 is TGCGCCAGCAGCTTAGCTAGCGGAGTCGAGACCCAGTACTTC.

This chain links TRBV7-2 with TRBJ2-1, with 14 bases aligning to TRBD2. V trimming: 5 bases; J trimming: 10 bases; junction bases outside the gene matches: 4. This CDR3 contains 14 residues. Germline V gene lookup returns CDR1 SGHTA and CDR2 FQGNSA. CDR3 protein: CASSLGTSGSEQFF. DNA of the CDR3: TGTGCCAGCAGCCTTGGGACTAGCGGGAGCGAGCAGTTCTTC.